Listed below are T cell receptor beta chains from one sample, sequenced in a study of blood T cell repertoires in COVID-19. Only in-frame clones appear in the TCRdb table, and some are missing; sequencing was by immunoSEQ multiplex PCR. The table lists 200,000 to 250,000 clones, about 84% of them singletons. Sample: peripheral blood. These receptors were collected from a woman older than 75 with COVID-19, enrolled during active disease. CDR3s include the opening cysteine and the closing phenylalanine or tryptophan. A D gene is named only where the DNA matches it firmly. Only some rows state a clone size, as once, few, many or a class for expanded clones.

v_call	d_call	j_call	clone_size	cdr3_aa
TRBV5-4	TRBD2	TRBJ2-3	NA	CASSLGAGGPVDTQYF
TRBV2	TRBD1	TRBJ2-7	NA	CASSRTGMDEQYF
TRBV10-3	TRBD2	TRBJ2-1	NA	CAASGTSGHNEQFF
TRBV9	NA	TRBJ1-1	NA	CASSLTTANTEAFF
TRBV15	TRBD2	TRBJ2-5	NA	CATSRVGLGETQYF
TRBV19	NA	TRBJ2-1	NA	CASSIGTGVPGGEQFF
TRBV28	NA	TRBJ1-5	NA	CASSSPGSNQPQHF
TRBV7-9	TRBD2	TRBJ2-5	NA	CASSLGFGGGQETQYF
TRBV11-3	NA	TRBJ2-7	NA	CPQRAPQFSYEQYF
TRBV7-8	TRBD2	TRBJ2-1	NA	CASVRGGRAPLSYNEQFF
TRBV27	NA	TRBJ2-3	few	CASSLQSADTQYF
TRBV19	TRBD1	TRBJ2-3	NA	CASTPTGVTDTQYF
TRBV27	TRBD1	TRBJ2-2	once	CASSHGEGGSSGELFF
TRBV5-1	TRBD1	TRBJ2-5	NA	CASSPGTDQETQYF
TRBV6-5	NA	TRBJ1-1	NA	CATSWGQNTEAFF
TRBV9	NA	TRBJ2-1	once	CASSVASWRTNEQFF
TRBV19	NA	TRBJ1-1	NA	CASSMGRNMNTEAFF
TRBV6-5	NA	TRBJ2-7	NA	CASSYSPTGSSYEQYF
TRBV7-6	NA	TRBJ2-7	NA	CASSLDPGAYEQYF
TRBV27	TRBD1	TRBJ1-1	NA	CASSPGGVYHTEAFF
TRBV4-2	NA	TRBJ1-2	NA	CASSQEELFGSYTF
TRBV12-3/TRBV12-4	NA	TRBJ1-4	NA	CASSSQRNEKLFF
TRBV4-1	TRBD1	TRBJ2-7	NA	CASSQATGTGIYEQYF
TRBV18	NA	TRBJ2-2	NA	CASSPLPQGPGELFF
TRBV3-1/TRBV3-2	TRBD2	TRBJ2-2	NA	CASGRGGLGGELFF
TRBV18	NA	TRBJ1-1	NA	CASSPVDWGVSSTEAFF
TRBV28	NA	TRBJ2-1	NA	CASSLSGWDNEQFF
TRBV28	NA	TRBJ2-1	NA	CASSFQSFGGLYNEQFF
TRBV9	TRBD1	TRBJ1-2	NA	CASSNRDRSYGYTF
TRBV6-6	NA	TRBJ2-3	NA	CASRSSSTDTQYF
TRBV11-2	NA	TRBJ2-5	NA	CASSYSGNGFSETQYF
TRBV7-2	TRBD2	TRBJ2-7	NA	CASRPTPGLAGEQYF
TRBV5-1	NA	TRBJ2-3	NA	CASSFSGTDTQYF
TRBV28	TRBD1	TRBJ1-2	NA	CASKPGDRIYGYTF
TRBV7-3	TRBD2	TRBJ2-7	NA	CASSLGLAGVYEQYF
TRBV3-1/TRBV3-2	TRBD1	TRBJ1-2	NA	CASSLGTGGNYGYTF
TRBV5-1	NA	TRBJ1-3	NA	CASSLSAGFSGNTIYF
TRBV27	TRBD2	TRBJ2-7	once	CASRPLGTSEYEQYF